Each of the 24 T cell receptor beta chains below was sequenced from the same sample in a study of OX40 agonist ivuxolimab in advanced cancers. Only in-frame clones appear in the TCRdb table, and some are missing; sequencing was by immunoSEQ multiplex PCR. The table records 40,000 to 45,000 clones, approximately 80% of them present only once. The sequencing here drew on CD4+ or CD8+ T cells sorted from blood, taken in a trial of the OX40 agonist ivuxolimab. These receptors were taken from an adult with an advanced solid tumor such as melanoma, head and neck, liver or kidney cancer.

This clone was counted between two and nine times. The chain joins TRBV7-2 to TRBJ2-1, with a possible D match to TRBD2 (5 bases). Germline assignment: CDR1 SGHTA and CDR2 FQGNSA. The CDR3 is 15 residues long. Deletions cut 6 bases from V and 1 base from J, with 13 bases between. The CDR3 coding sequence is TGTGCCAGCAGGGAGCTGCCGGGGTCCTACAATGAGCAGTTCTTC. Translated, it gives CASRELPGSYNEQFF. The complete variable domain, with remaining parts taken from reference TRBV7-2 and TRBJ2-1, reads GAGVSQSPSNKVTEKGKDVELRCDPISGHTALYWYRQSLGQGLEFLIYFQGNSAPDKSGLPSDRFSAERTGGSVSTLTIQRTQQEDSAVYLCASRELPGSYNEQFFGPGTRLTVL.

This chain connects TRBV7-2 to TRBJ2-2; 9 bases fit TRBD1. The V gene end was trimmed by 7 bases and the J gene end by 5 bases; junction bases not matched to a gene: 5. The CDR3 is made up of 14 amino acids. The germline V gene has CDR1 SGHTA and CDR2 FQGNSA. The CDR3 nucleotides are TGTGCCAGCAACGAGGGACAGGGTACCGGGGAGCTGTTTTTT. This encodes CASNEGQGTGELFF.

V usage is TRBV20-1 and J usage is TRBJ2-1; D ambiguous. The V gene lost 7 bases and the J gene lost 5 bases, with 9 bases spanning the gap. Per germline, CDR1 DFQATT and CDR2 SNEGSKA (reference sequence). This CDR3 comprises 11 residues. The CDR3 spells CSEALNNEQFF. In DNA, the CDR3 is TGCAGTGAGGCGTTGAACAATGAGCAGTTCTTC.

The chain is built from TRBV2 and TRBJ1-1; a possible D gene is TRBD1 (5 bases). The germline gives CDR1 SNHLY, CDR2 FYNNEI. This CDR3 region has 14 residues. V was shortened by 7 bases and J by 0 bases, with 12 bases between the two germline ends. For the CDR3, the DNA is TGTGCCAGCACCGTACAGGACCTGAACACTGAAGCTTTCTTT. It specifies CASTVQDLNTEAFF.

This clone was seen only a few times. The chain links TRBV2 to TRBJ2-2; D is perhaps TRBD2 (6 bases). The CDR3 length is 13 residues. V was trimmed by 11 bases and J by 1 base, leaving 11 bases between them. Germline V gene data show CDR1 as SNHLY and CDR2 as FYNNEI. The CDR3 DNA sequence: TGTGCCTGCGGCGGGGAGAACACCGGGGAGCTGTTTTTT. This encodes CACGGENTGELFF.

J is TRBJ2-5 and V is TRBV6-5; TRBD1 or TRBD2 may be the D gene (6 bases each). The CDR3 has 13 residues. V lost 6 bases and J 5 bases, leaving 13 bases between the germline ends. Per germline, CDR1 MNHEY and CDR2 SVGAGI. CDR3 region: CASRDTGRETQYF. The CDR3 DNA reads as TGTGCCAGCAGGGACACAGGGAGGGAGACCCAGTACTTC.

The chain combines TRBV5-5 with TRBJ2-6; no reliable D call. Germline values: CDR1 SGHKS, CDR2 YYEKEE (reference sequence). There are 16 residues in the CDR3. Trimming shortened V by 4 bases and J by 0 bases, and 11 bases separated the two germline ends. Here the CDR3 DNA reads TGTGCCAGCAGCGTCGAAGCTGTCTCTGGGGCCAACGTCCTGACTTTC. Translating gives CASSVEAVSGANVLTF.

The chain is built from TRBV7-3 and TRBJ2-2, with D unresolved. The V and J ends lost 5 bases and 7 bases respectively, with 11 bases between them. The germline V gene has CDR1 SGHTA and CDR2 FQGTGA. The CDR3 has 13 residues. The CDR3 loop reads CASSRWANGELFF. In nucleotides, the CDR3 is TGTGCCAGCAGCCGCTGGGCGAACGGGGAGCTGTTTTTT.

The chain has TRBV5-1 and TRBJ1-2; D unclear. CDR1 and CDR2 (germline): SGHRS, YFSETQ. This CDR3 contains 14 residues. V was shortened by 0 bases and J by 8 bases, with 14 bases between the two germline ends. The CDR3 coding sequence is TGCGCCAGCAGCTTGGCCATGGAGGGTGGCGGCTACACCTTC. It encodes CASSLAMEGGGYTF.

This chain uses TRBV6-1 with TRBJ1-5, with 7 bases identical to TRBD1. Germline V gene sequence: CDR1 MNHNS, CDR2 SASEGT. The V and J ends lost 7 bases and 11 bases, in that order; junction bases with no gene match: 11. The CDR3 totals 13 residues. The CDR3 coding sequence is TGTGCCAGCAAGGGGGCAGGGACCGAGACCCAGCATTTT. It yields the protein CASKGAGTETQHF.

CDR3 residues: CASSSTMNTEAFF. CDR3 DNA sequence: TGTGCCAGCAGTTCTACAATGAACACTGAAGCTTTCTTT. V is TRBV6-5 and J is TRBJ1-1; D gene ambiguous. The V gene lost 4 bases and the J gene lost 0 bases, with 6 bases spanning the gap. Per germline, CDR1 MNHEY and CDR2 SVGAGI. This CDR3 spans 13 amino acids.

CDR3 nucleotide sequence: TGTGCCAGCAGTTTAGGAGACAGGGGCCTAACTAGCACAGATACGCAGTATTTT. Protein sequence: CASSLGDRGLTSTDTQYF. V gene TRBV28 combines with J gene TRBJ2-3, with 8 nucleotides matching TRBD1. The CDR3 covers 18 residues. The junction had 10 bases not matched to a gene; V was cut back by 2 bases and J by 0 bases. The germline V gene encodes CDR1 MDHEN and CDR2 SYDVKM.

The V call is TRBV2, the J call TRBJ1-2, with a tentative D call TRBD1 (6 bases). This CDR3 spans 12 amino acids. Germline CDR1 is SNHLY and CDR2 is FYNNEI. V lost 9 bases and J lost 7, with 15 bases in between. The CDR3 spells CASKRGERGYTF. CDR3 DNA sequence: TGTGCCAGTAAGAGGGGGGAACGTGGCTACACCTTC.

The genes are TRBV5-1 and TRBJ2-5; D not resolved. The CDR3 loop spans 14 amino acids. Germline CDR1 SGHRS, CDR2 YFSETQ. Trimming removed 0 bases at V and 3 bases at J, with 9 bases between. The CDR3 region is CASSLGPGKETQYF. Written as DNA, the CDR3 is TGCGCCAGCAGCTTGGGACCGGGCAAAGAGACCCAGTACTTC.

This chain joins TRBV28 and TRBJ1-4; D ambiguous. The CDR3 is made up of 13 amino acids. V was clipped by 7 bases and J by 4 bases, with 10 bases between them. CDR1 is MDHEN and CDR2 is SYDVKM in the germline V gene. CDR3 sequence reads: CASTPAVNEKLFF. The CDR3 region has the DNA TGTGCCAGCACCCCCGCTGTTAATGAAAAACTGTTTTTT.

The chain uses TRBV6-4 and TRBJ2-3, with D possibly being TRBD1 (6 bases). Trimming pared 5 bases from V and 0 bases from J, leaving 18 bases between. Germline CDR1 reads MRHNA; CDR2 reads SNTAGT. The CDR3 is made up of 17 amino acids. The CDR3 here is CASSPGVRTPSTDTQYF. The CDR3 coding sequence is TGTGCCAGCAGTCCAGGGGTCCGGACTCCTAGCACAGATACGCAGTATTTT.

V is TRBV7-2 and J is TRBJ1-3; 7 bases map to TRBD1. Germline V gene data show CDR1 as SGHTA and CDR2 as FQGNSA. The ends lost 1 base at V and 2 bases at J; junction bases unmatched: 5. CDR3 size: 16 residues. CDR3 protein: CASSLEGTATGNTIYF. CDR3 DNA sequence: TGTGCCAGCAGCTTAGAAGGGACAGCTACTGGAAACACCATATATTTT.

The chain is built from TRBV27 and TRBJ1-6; D not resolved. Germline-derived CDR1 and CDR2 are MNHEY and SMNVEV (reference sequence). The V end lost 3 bases, the J end lost 11 bases, and 11 bases lay between the germline ends. The CDR3 totals 13 residues. The CDR3 spells CASSLNGETPLHF. The CDR3, as DNA: TGTGCCAGCAGTTTGAATGGTGAGACACCCCTCCACTTT.

The chain uses TRBV7-6 and TRBJ1-2, with TRBD1 as a possible D gene (5 bases). Germline loops: CDR1 SGHVS, CDR2 FNYEAQ. The CDR3 covers 15 residues. V shed 5 bases and J shed 0 bases, with 13 bases lying between them. The CDR3 protein is CASSPGVSANYGYTF. The CDR3 coding sequence is TGTGCCAGCAGCCCGGGGGTTTCAGCTAACTATGGCTACACCTTC. Drawing the rest from reference TRBV7-6 and TRBJ1-2, the complete variable domain is GAGVSQSPRYKVTKRGQDVALRCDPISGHVSLYWYRQALGQGPEFLTYFNYEAQQDKSGLPNDRFSAERPEGSISTLTIQRTEQRDSAMYRCASSPGVSANYGYTFGSGTRLTVV.

V and J are TRBV29-1 and TRBJ1-1; D not certain. This CDR3 has 14 residues. The germline V gene encodes CDR1 SQVTM and CDR2 ANQGSEA. Trimming cost V 5 bases and J 5 bases, with 18 bases left between them. CDR3 in amino acids: CSVSPAGVSTEAFF. CDR3 sequence (DNA): TGCAGCGTTTCTCCGGCGGGTGTAAGTACTGAAGCTTTCTTT.

This clone was seen a few times. The rearrangement uses TRBV28 and TRBJ2-7; D is undetermined. The germline V gene has CDR1 MDHEN and CDR2 SYDVKM. V lost 8 bases, J lost 2 bases, and 10 bases lay in between. This CDR3 is 12 amino acids long. Written as DNA, the CDR3 is TGTGCCAGCTCGGGCCGTCCCTACGAGCAGTACTTC. Translated, it gives CASSGRPYEQYF.

The chain has TRBV28 and TRBJ1-2; 7 bases map to TRBD1. Germline V CDR1 and CDR2: MDHEN, SYDVKM. The CDR3 consists of 12 residues. Losses at the gene ends were 6 bases for V and 8 bases for J; bases not matched to a gene: 6. As DNA, the CDR3 is TGTGCCAGCAGCCGACAGGGATACGGCTACACCTTC. Protein sequence: CASSRQGYGYTF.

For this clone: The sample contains more than one DNA sequence encoding this CDR3. J is TRBJ1-2 and V is TRBV28; 7 positions agree with TRBD1. Germline CDR1 MDHEN, CDR2 SYDVKM. The length of the CDR3 is 17 residues. J lost 2 bases, V lost 2 bases, and 11 bases had no gene match. CDR3 residues: CASSLSHLGQLNYGYTF. The CDR3 region has the DNA TGTGCCAGCAGTTTAAGCCACTTGGGACAGTTAAACTATGGCTACACCTTC.

The gene calls are TRBV6-5 and TRBJ2-2; D unclear. The germline V and J ends were trimmed by 0 bases and 6 bases, with 14 bases remaining between them. Germline CDR1 MNHEY, CDR2 SVGAGI. The length of the CDR3 is 16 residues. CDR3 protein: CASSYSSVSAAGELFF. The CDR3 DNA reads TGTGCCAGCAGTTACTCTTCCGTGTCGGCCGCCGGGGAGCTGTTTTTT.